This T cell receptor beta chain comes out of a study of control samples from healthy donors and cancer patients. Trimming took off 0 bases at V and 5 bases at J, with 11 bases between the two ends. This CDR3 is built from 15 residues. CDR1 and CDR2 (germline): KGHSH, LQKENI. TCRdb's copy holds only in-frame clones and misses some; the assay was immunoSEQ multiplex PCR. The sample records under 450,000 clones, 90% being singletons. Material: PBMCs. The clonotype originates from a middle-aged man with head and neck cancer. The chain couples TRBV18 to TRBJ2-4; D remains ambiguous. The CDR3 DNA reads TGTGCCAGCTCACCACCCTCTGGCTCGGAAAACATTCAGTACTTC. Translated: CASSPPSGSENIQYF.